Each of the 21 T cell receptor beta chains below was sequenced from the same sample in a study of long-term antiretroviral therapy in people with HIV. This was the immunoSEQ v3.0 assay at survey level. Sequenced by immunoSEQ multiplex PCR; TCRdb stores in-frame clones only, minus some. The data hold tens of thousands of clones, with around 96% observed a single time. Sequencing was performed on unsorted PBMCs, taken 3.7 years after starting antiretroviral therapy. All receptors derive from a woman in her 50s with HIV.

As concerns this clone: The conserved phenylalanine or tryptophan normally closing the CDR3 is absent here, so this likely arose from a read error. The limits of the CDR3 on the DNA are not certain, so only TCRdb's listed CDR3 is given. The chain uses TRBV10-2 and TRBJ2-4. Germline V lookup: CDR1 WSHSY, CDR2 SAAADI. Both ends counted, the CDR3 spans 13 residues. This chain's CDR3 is CASSSGGISWFYS.

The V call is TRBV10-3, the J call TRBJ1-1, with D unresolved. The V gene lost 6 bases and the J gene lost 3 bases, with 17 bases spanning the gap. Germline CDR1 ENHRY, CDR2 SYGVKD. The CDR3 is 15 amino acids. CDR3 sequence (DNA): TGTGCCATCAGCGCTTCGGGGATTGGGGACACTGAAGCTTTCTTT. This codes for CAISASGIGDTEAFF.

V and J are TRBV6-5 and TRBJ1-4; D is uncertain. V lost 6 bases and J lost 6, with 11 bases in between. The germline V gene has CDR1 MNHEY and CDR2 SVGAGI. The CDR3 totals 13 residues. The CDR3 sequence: CASRGEFYEKLFF. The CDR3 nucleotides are TGTGCCAGCAGGGGTGAATTTTATGAAAAACTGTTTTTT.

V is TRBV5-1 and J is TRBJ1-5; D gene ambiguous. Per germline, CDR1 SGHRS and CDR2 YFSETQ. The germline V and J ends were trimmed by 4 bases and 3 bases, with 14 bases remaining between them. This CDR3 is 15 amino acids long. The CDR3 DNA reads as TGCGCCAGCAGCGGGAGTGGCGGCCCCAATCAGCCCCAGCATTTT. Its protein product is CASSGSGGPNQPQHF.

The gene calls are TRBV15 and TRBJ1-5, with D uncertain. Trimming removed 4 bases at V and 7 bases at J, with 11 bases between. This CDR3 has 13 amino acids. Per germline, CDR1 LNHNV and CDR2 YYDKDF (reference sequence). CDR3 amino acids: CATSIEIRQPQHF. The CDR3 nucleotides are TGTGCCACCAGCATAGAGATACGCCAGCCCCAGCATTTT.

CDR3 in amino acids: CASSYKVNTEAFF. The CDR3 bases are TGTGCCAGCAGTTATAAGGTTAACACTGAAGCTTTCTTT. This rearrangement joins TRBV6-5 to TRBJ1-1; D uncertain. V was clipped by 3 bases and J by 2 bases, with 7 bases between them. This CDR3 has 13 residues. Germline V gives CDR1 MNHEY, CDR2 SVGAGI.

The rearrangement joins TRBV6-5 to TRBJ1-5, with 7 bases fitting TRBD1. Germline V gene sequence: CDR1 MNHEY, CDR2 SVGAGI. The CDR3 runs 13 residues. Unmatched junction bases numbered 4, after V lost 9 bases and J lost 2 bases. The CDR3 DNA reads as TGTGCCAGGAATACAGGGGGCAATCAGCCCCAGCATTTT. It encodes CARNTGGNQPQHF.

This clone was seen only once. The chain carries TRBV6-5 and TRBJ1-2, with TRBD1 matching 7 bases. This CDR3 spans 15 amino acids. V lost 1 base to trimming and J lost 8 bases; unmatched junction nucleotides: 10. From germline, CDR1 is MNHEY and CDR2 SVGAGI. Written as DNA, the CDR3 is TGTGCCAGCAGTTACTTATCCGACAGGGATTCAGGCTACACCTTC. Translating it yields CASSYLSDRDSGYTF.

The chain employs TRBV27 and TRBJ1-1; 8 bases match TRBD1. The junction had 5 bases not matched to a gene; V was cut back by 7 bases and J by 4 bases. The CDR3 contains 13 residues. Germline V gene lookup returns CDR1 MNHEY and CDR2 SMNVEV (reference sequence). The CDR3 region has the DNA TGTGCCAGCACGGTAACAGGGGGCACTGAAGCTTTCTTT. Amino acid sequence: CASTVTGGTEAFF.

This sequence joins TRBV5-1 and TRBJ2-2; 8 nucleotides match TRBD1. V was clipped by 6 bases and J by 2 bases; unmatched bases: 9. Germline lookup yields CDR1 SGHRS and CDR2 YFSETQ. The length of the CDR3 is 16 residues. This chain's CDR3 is CASTTQDRANTGELFF. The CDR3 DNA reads TGCGCCAGCACCACGCAGGACAGGGCTAACACCGGGGAGCTGTTTTTT.

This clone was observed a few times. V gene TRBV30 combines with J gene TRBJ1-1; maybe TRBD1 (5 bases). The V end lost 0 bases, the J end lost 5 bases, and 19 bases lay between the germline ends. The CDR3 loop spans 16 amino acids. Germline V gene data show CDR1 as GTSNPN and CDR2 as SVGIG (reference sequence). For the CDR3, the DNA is TGTGCCTGGAGTGTACCTCTTGCGGACCGGGGGACTGAAGCTTTCTTT. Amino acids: CAWSVPLADRGTEAFF.

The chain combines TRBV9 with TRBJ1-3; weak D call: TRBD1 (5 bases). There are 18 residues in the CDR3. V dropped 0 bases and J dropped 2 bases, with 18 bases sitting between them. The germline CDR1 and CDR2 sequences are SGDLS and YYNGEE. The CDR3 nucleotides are TGTGCCAGCAGCGTAGAGGGCAGGGTGAAGGGTGCTGGAAACACCATATATTTT. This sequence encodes CASSVEGRVKGAGNTIYF.

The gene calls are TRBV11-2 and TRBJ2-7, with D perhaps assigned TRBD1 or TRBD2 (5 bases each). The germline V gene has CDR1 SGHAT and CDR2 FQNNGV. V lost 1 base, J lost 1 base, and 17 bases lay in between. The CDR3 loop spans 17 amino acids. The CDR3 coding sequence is TGTGCCAGCAGCTTAGTATTGGGGGAAATTCGGTCCTACGAGCAGTACTTC. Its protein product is CASSLVLGEIRSYEQYF.

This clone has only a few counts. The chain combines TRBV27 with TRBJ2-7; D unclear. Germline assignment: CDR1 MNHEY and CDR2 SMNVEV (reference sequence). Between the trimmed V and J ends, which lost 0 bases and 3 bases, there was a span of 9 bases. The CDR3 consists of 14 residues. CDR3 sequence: CASSLSNLIYEQYF. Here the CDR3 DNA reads TGTGCCAGCAGTTTATCGAATTTGATCTACGAGCAGTACTTC.

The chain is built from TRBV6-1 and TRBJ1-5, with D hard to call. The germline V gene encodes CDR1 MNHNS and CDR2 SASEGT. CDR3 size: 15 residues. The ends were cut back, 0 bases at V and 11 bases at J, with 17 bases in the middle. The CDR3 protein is CASSEATPSIESQHF. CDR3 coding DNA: TGTGCCAGCAGTGAAGCAACGCCCTCTATTGAGTCCCAGCATTTT.

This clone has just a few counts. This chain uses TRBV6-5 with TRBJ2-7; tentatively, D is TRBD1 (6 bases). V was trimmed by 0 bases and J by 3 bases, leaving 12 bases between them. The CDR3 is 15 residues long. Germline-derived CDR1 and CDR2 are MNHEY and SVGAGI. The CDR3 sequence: CASSYSRQVLYEQYF. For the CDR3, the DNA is TGTGCCAGCAGTTACTCGCGACAGGTCCTCTACGAGCAGTACTTC.

CDR3 sequence reads: CASSPPVGGYGYTF. In nucleotides, the CDR3 is TGTGCCAGCAGCCCCCCTGTAGGAGGCTATGGCTACACCTTC. J is TRBJ1-2 and V is TRBV7-9; D gene unclear. The V end was cut by 5 bases, the J end by 4 bases, with 14 bases between. CDR1 and CDR2 (germline): SEHNR, FQNEAQ (reference sequence). The CDR3 is made up of 14 amino acids. Filled out from reference TRBV7-9 and TRBJ1-2, the complete variable domain reads DTGVSQNPRHKITKRGQNVTFRCDPISEHNRLYWYRQTLGQGPEFLTYFQNEAQLEKSRLLSDRFSAERPKGSFSTLEIQRTEQGDSAMYLCASSPPVGGYGYTFGSGTRLTVV.

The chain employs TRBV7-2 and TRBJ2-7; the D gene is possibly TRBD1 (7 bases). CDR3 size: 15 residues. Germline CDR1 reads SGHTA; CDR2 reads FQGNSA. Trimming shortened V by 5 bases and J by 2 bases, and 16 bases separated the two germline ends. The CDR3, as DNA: TGTGCCAGCAGCCTCAACAGGGGAGGTCCCTACGAGCAGTACTTC. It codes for CASSLNRGGPYEQYF.

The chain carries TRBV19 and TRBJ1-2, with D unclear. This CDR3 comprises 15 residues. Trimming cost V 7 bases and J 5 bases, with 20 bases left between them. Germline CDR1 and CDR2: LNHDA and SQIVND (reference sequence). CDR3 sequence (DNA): TGTGCCAGTACAGACCCAGGCACCGGCAAGTATGGCTACACCTTC. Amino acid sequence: CASTDPGTGKYGYTF.

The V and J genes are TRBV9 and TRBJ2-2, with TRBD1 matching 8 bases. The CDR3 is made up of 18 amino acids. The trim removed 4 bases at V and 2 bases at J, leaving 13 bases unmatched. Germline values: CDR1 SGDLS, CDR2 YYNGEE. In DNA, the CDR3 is TGTGCCAGCAGCCTTAGAGGGACCGGGACAGGAAACACCGGGGAGCTGTTTTTT. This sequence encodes CASSLRGTGTGNTGELFF. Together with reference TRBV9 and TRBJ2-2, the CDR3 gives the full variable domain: DSGVTQTPKHLITATGQRVTLRCSPRSGDLSVYWYQQSLDQGLQFLIQYYNGEERAKGNILERFSAQQFPDLHSELNLSSLELGDSALYFCASSLRGTGTGNTGELFFGEGSRLTVL.

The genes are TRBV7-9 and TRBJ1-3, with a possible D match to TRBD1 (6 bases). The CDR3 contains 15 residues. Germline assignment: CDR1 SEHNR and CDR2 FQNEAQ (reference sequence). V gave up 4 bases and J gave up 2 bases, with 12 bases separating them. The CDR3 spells CASSYRVGTGNTIYF. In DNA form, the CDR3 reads TGTGCCAGCAGCTACAGGGTGGGGACTGGAAACACCATATATTTT.